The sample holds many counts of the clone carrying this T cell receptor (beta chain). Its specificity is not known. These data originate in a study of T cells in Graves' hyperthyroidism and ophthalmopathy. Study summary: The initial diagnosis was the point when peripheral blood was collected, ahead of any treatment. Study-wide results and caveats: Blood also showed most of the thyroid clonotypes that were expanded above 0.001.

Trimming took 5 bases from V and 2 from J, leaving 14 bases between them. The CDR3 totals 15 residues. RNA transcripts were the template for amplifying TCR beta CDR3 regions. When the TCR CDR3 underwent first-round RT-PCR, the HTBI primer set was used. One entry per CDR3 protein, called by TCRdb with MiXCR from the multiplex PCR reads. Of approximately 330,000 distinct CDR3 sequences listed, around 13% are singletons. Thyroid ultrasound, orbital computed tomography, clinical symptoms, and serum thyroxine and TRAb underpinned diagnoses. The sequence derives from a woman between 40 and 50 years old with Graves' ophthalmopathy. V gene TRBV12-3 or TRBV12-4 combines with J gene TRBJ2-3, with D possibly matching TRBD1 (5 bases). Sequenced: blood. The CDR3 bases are TGTGCCAGCAGTCGTCTTGGACAAAACACAGATACGCAGTATTTT. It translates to CASSRLGQNTDTQYF.